Presented here are 10 T cell receptor beta chains from one specimen sequenced in a study of shared clonotypes between healthy human individuals. The protocol was immunoSEQ multiplex PCR, while the TCRdb copy is restricted to in-frame clones and leaves out a portion. The data hold 470,000 or so clones, with 70% to 80% observed a single time. The sample comprised PBMCs. The receptors stem from a woman between 40 and 50 years old in good health. Some clones in this sample may be carry-over from other donors' samples.

For the CDR3, the DNA is TGTGCCAGCAGCCGAGGACAGAACTCTGGAAACACCATATATTTT. Protein: CASSRGQNSGNTIYF. The chain links TRBV6-5 to TRBJ1-3; D is possibly TRBD1 (6 bases). The CDR3 consists of 15 residues. V lost 6 bases, J lost 0 bases, and 12 bases lay in between. Per germline, CDR1 MNHEY and CDR2 SVGAGI.

The rearrangement uses TRBV30 and TRBJ1-5; TRBD1 is a possible D gene (5 bases). The V and J ends lost 0 bases and 0 bases respectively, with 12 bases between them. This CDR3 contains 16 residues. Germline lookup yields CDR1 GTSNPN and CDR2 SVGIG (reference sequence). The DNA for the CDR3 is TGTGCCTGGAGTGTAGGGACCCTCGTTAGCAATCAGCCCCAGCATTTT. Its protein product is CAWSVGTLVSNQPQHF.

The chain links TRBV5-4 to TRBJ1-3, with 7 bases fitting TRBD1. The V gene end was trimmed by 4 bases and the J gene end by 0 bases; junction bases not matched to a gene: 4. CDR1 and CDR2 from the germline V gene are SGHNT and YYREEE (reference sequence). This CDR3 region has 15 residues. CDR3 residues: CASSTGTASGNTIYF. The CDR3 nucleotides are TGTGCCAGCAGCACCGGGACAGCCTCTGGAAACACCATATATTTT.

This chain joins TRBV28 and TRBJ1-6; D remains ambiguous. Germline assignment: CDR1 MDHEN and CDR2 SYDVKM. V was cut by 4 bases and J by 7 bases, with 11 bases left in between. The CDR3 length is 14 residues. The CDR3 sequence is CASSYRQRNSPLHF. The CDR3 DNA follows: TGTGCCAGCAGTTATAGGCAGCGCAATTCACCCCTCCACTTT.

The chain uses TRBV11-2 and TRBJ2-7; D unresolved. The V end was cut by 3 bases, the J end by 2 bases, with 11 bases between. Germline V lookup: CDR1 SGHAT, CDR2 FQNNGV. The CDR3 totals 14 residues. As DNA, the CDR3 is TGTGCCAGCAGCTTCTCTTGGACGGCCTACGAGCAGTACTTC. Its translation: CASSFSWTAYEQYF.

V gene TRBV20-1 combines with J gene TRBJ1-1, with D possibly being TRBD1 (6 bases). V gave up 6 bases and J gave up 11 bases, with 13 bases separating them. Germline V gene sequence: CDR1 DFQATT, CDR2 SNEGSKA (reference sequence). This CDR3 spans 10 amino acids. The CDR3 spells CSAQYRAAFF. CDR3 nucleotide sequence: TGCAGTGCGCAATACAGGGCTGCTTTCTTT.

The chain joins TRBV7-2 to TRBJ1-2, with 10 bases that match TRBD1. CDR3 length equals 14 residues. After removal of 5 bases from V and 7 bases from J, the junction contained 7 bases not matched to a gene. In germline, CDR1 is SGHTA, CDR2 FQGNSA. The CDR3 nucleotides read TGTGCCAGCAGCACTACCGGGACAGGGGTTGGCTACACCTTC. Encoded protein: CASSTTGTGVGYTF.

The rearrangement links TRBV28 to TRBJ1-5, with D unresolved. Per germline, CDR1 MDHEN and CDR2 SYDVKM. The CDR3 is 16 residues long. V lost 3 bases and J 4 bases, leaving 16 bases between the germline ends. The DNA of the CDR3 is TGTGCCAGCAGTTTGACCCTGGGAGTACAAAATCAGCCCCAGCATTTT. Translated, it gives CASSLTLGVQNQPQHF.

J is TRBJ1-4 and V is TRBV2; D may be TRBD1 (5 bases). This CDR3 spans 13 amino acids. Trimming cost V 6 bases and J 7 bases, with 12 bases left between them. Germline V CDR1 and CDR2: SNHLY, FYNNEI. CDR3 sequence: CASRGIGGEKLFF. CDR3 sequence (DNA): TGTGCCAGCAGGGGGATCGGGGGTGAAAAACTGTTTTTT.

The chain links TRBV6-1 to TRBJ1-2; D is unresolved. The CDR3 loop spans 13 amino acids. The germline V gene encodes CDR1 MNHNS and CDR2 SASEGT. V dropped 1 base and J dropped 7 bases, with 10 bases sitting between them. The CDR3 DNA reads as TGTGCCAGCAGTGAAGATGGGGTTGGTGGCTACACCTTC. It specifies CASSEDGVGGYTF.